The 20 T cell receptor beta chains reported below all come from one sample, sequenced in a study of shared clonotypes between healthy human individuals. Sequenced by immunoSEQ multiplex PCR; TCRdb stores in-frame clones only, minus some. The table includes fewer than 3 million clones, 80% to 95% detected once. Sequenced material: naive CD4+ T cells from PBMCs. Indicated subset: CD45RA+ positively selected. The receptors shown here come from a man between 18 and 35 years old in good health. Some clones in this sample may be carry-over from other donors' samples.

This clone was recorded only once. The V and J genes are TRBV18 and TRBJ1-3; no definite D call. CDR1 and CDR2 (germline): KGHSH, LQKENI. CDR3 length: 15 amino acids. V was shortened by 2 bases and J by 0 bases, with 8 bases between the two germline ends. CDR3 sequence reads: CASSPSATSGNTIYF. The CDR3 bases are TGTGCCAGCTCACCATCAGCGACCTCTGGAAACACCATATATTTT.

A word on this clone: The sample contains more than one DNA sequence encoding this CDR3. This chain connects TRBV4-2 to TRBJ1-1; 7 bases align to TRBD1. Germline V CDR1 and CDR2: LGHNA, YNFKEQ. CDR3 length equals 15 residues. V trimming: 4 bases; J trimming: 6 bases; junction bases outside the gene matches: 11. CDR3 in amino acids: CASSLTTDRAPEAFF. CDR3 DNA sequence: TGTGCCAGCAGCCTGACTACAGACAGGGCGCCTGAAGCTTTCTTT.

CDR3: CASSIDPWVRRDTQYF. As DNA, the CDR3 is TGTGCCAGTAGTATAGATCCGTGGGTCCGACGGGATACGCAGTATTTT. The rearrangement links TRBV19 to TRBJ2-3; D gene uncertain. Germline assignment: CDR1 LNHDA and CDR2 SQIVND (reference sequence). This CDR3 is 16 amino acids long. Trimming pared 0 bases from V and 6 bases from J, leaving 16 bases between.

The rearrangement links TRBV7-9 to TRBJ2-7, with D uncertain. The CDR3 runs 14 residues. V lost 5 bases and J 3 bases, leaving 14 bases between the germline ends. CDR1 is SEHNR and CDR2 is FQNEAQ in the germline V gene (reference sequence). CDR3 in amino acids: CASSPARVGYEQYF. CDR3 DNA sequence: TGTGCCAGCAGCCCAGCCCGCGTGGGCTACGAGCAGTACTTC.

The genes are TRBV28 and TRBJ1-4; the match to TRBD1 covers 9 bases. CDR1 is MDHEN and CDR2 is SYDVKM in the germline V gene. J was trimmed by 2 bases and V by 4 bases; bases with no gene match: 8. The CDR3 covers 17 residues. CDR3 DNA sequence: TGTGCCAGCAGTTCCGAGACAGGGGGAGTGACTAATGAAAAACTGTTTTTT. It yields the protein CASSSETGGVTNEKLFF. Based on the CDR3 plus reference TRBV28 and TRBJ1-4, the full variable domain is DVKVTQSSRYLVKRTGEKVFLECVQDMDHENMFWYRQDPGLGLRLIYFSYDVKMKEKGDIPEGYSVSREKKERFSLILESASTNQTSMYLCASSSETGGVTNEKLFFGSGTQLSVL.

The gene calls are TRBV7-2 and TRBJ2-5; D gene ambiguous. V dropped 2 bases and J dropped 0 bases, with 10 bases sitting between them. Germline V CDR1 and CDR2: SGHTA, FQGNSA. The CDR3 length is 15 residues. The CDR3 bases are TGTGCCAGCAGCTTAATTCTTGGGCACCAAGAGACCCAGTACTTC. Protein: CASSLILGHQETQYF. Supplemented by reference TRBV7-2 and TRBJ2-5, the full variable domain reads GAGVSQSPSNKVTEKGKDVELRCDPISGHTALYWYRQSLGQGLEFLIYFQGNSAPDKSGLPSDRFSAERTGGSVSTLTIQRTQQEDSAVYLCASSLILGHQETQYFGPGTRLLVL.

V usage is TRBV5-1 and J usage is TRBJ2-7; TRBD1 is a possible D gene (6 bases). Germline CDR1 reads SGHRS; CDR2 reads YFSETQ. The CDR3 is 14 residues long. V was shortened by 4 bases and J by 2 bases, with 13 bases between the two germline ends. CDR3 DNA sequence: TGCGCCAGCAGCCAAGGACAGACTCCCTACGAGCAGTACTTC. Translation gives CASSQGQTPYEQYF. The variable domain in full, completed from reference TRBV5-1 and TRBJ2-7, reads KAGVTQTPRYLIKTRGQQVTLSCSPISGHRSVSWYQQTPGQGLQFLFEYFSETQRNKGNFPGRFSGRQFSNSRSEMNVSTLELGDSALYLCASSQGQTPYEQYFGPGTRLTVT.

J is TRBJ1-1 and V is TRBV6-5, with 8 bases aligning to TRBD1. The CDR3 runs 14 residues. Germline loops: CDR1 MNHEY, CDR2 SVGAGI. The ends lost 8 bases at V and 0 bases at J; junction bases unmatched: 5. DNA for the CDR3: TGTGCCAGCTGGGACAGGAGAATGAACACTGAAGCTTTCTTT. Protein product: CASWDRRMNTEAFF.

The V call is TRBV28, the J call TRBJ2-4, with a weak D call TRBD1 (6 bases). V shed 5 bases and J shed 0 bases, with 11 bases lying between them. Looked up from germline, CDR1 is MDHEN and CDR2 is SYDVKM. There are 15 residues in the CDR3. The CDR3 is CASSIQGIAKNIQYF. The CDR3 nucleotides read TGTGCCAGCAGTATACAGGGAATAGCCAAAAACATTCAGTACTTC.

The chain combines TRBV6-1 with TRBJ1-2; 8 bases map to TRBD1. Trimming at V came to 6 bases and at J to 6 bases, leaving 9 bases not matched to a gene. Looked up from germline, CDR1 is MNHNS and CDR2 is SASEGT. The CDR3 has 14 residues. Here the CDR3 DNA reads TGTGCCAGCAGCGCAGGGGGCGGGTTCGATGGCTACACCTTC. It specifies CASSAGGGFDGYTF.

This clone came up once. The rearrangement links TRBV20-1 to TRBJ2-5; D gene uncertain. V gave up 7 bases and J gave up 5 bases, with 11 bases separating them. The CDR3 totals 11 residues. Germline CDR1 is DFQATT and CDR2 is SNEGSKA (reference sequence). The CDR3 spells CSVTSRETQYF. The DNA of the CDR3 is TGCAGTGTTACAAGCCGGGAGACCCAGTACTTC.

J is TRBJ1-1 and V is TRBV27, with 12 positions matching TRBD1. The CDR3 extends over 18 amino acids. Unmatched junction bases numbered 15, after V lost 5 bases and J lost 5 bases. Germline loops: CDR1 MNHEY, CDR2 SMNVEV (reference sequence). The CDR3 DNA reads TGTGCCAGCAGTCCCCGGGGCGGGACAGGGGGCTGGGTTACTGAAGCTTTCTTT. Protein: CASSPRGGTGGWVTEAFF.

The chain has TRBV5-1 and TRBJ2-1; 8 bases align to TRBD2. This CDR3 contains 16 residues. Germline CDR1 SGHRS, CDR2 YFSETQ. With V trimmed by 4 bases and J by 7 bases, 13 bases remained unmatched. The CDR3 sequence is CASSPLGAGGNNEQFF. The DNA of the CDR3 is TGCGCCAGCAGCCCCCTCGGGGCGGGAGGTAATAATGAGCAGTTCTTC. Based on the CDR3 plus reference TRBV5-1 and TRBJ2-1, the full variable domain is KAGVTQTPRYLIKTRGQQVTLSCSPISGHRSVSWYQQTPGQGLQFLFEYFSETQRNKGNFPGRFSGRQFSNSRSEMNVSTLELGDSALYLCASSPLGAGGNNEQFFGPGTRLTVL.

This rearrangement joins TRBV6-5 to TRBJ2-7; D not certain. V lost 1 base, J lost 2 bases, and 9 bases lay in between. Germline-derived CDR1 and CDR2 are MNHEY and SVGAGI. The CDR3 loop spans 14 amino acids. CDR3 sequence (DNA): TGTGCCAGCAGTTACTGGGCAAGACCCTACGAGCAGTACTTC. The encoded protein is CASSYWARPYEQYF.

This clone is a singleton in its sample. This chain connects TRBV5-4 to TRBJ2-6; 7 bases are shared with TRBD1. This CDR3 has 17 residues. Per the germline V gene, CDR1 is SGHNT and CDR2 is YYREEE (reference sequence). J lost 1 base, V lost 3 bases, and 7 bases had no gene match. The CDR3 nucleotides read TGTGCCAGCAGCTCCGTGAACAGGGGATCTGGGGCCAACGTCCTGACTTTC. It codes for CASSSVNRGSGANVLTF.

CDR3 in amino acids: CASLDRTVGTQYF. The CDR3 coding sequence is TGTGCCAGCCTGGACCGGACCGTGGGGACCCAGTACTTC. The J gene is TRBJ2-5, the V gene TRBV28; the D is unclear. In germline, CDR1 is MDHEN, CDR2 SYDVKM. Trimming took 8 bases from V and 7 from J, leaving 17 bases between them. The CDR3 extends over 13 amino acids.

The chain combines TRBV18 with TRBJ2-2; D could derive from TRBD1 or TRBD2 (5 bases each). Between the trimmed V and J ends, which lost 3 bases and 5 bases, there was a span of 10 bases. The CDR3 is 14 amino acids. Looked up from germline, CDR1 is KGHSH and CDR2 is LQKENI. The CDR3 spells CASSPKEGTGELFF. The CDR3 nucleotides are TGTGCCAGCTCACCCAAAGAGGGGACCGGGGAGCTGTTTTTT.

Of note for this clone: Distinct nucleotide sequences in the sample also encode this CDR3. The chain is built from TRBV21-1 and TRBJ2-7. TRBV21-1 is reported as a pseudogene. This CDR3 is 9 amino acids long. Here the CDR3 DNA reads TGTGCCAGCTCGCCCGAGCAGTACTTC. This gives the protein CASSPEQYF.

This clone was recorded once. V usage is TRBV29-1 and J usage is TRBJ2-7, with D hard to call. The V and J ends lost 2 bases and 2 bases respectively, with 13 bases between them. The CDR3 is 14 residues long. The V gene's germline CDR1 is SQVTM and CDR2 ANQGSEA. The CDR3 DNA follows: TGCAGCGTTGAAAAGGGTCAGGCCCCCTACGAGCAGTACTTC. It is translated as CSVEKGQAPYEQYF.

This sequence joins TRBV27 and TRBJ1-2, with TRBD1 as a possible D gene (6 bases). This CDR3 has 14 amino acids. Trimming took 5 bases from V and 8 from J, leaving 18 bases between them. Germline V gene lookup returns CDR1 MNHEY and CDR2 SMNVEV (reference sequence). CDR3 sequence (DNA): TGTGCCAGCAGTCGAAGACAGGTGGGGAGCGGCTACACCTTC. As protein: CASSRRQVGSGYTF.